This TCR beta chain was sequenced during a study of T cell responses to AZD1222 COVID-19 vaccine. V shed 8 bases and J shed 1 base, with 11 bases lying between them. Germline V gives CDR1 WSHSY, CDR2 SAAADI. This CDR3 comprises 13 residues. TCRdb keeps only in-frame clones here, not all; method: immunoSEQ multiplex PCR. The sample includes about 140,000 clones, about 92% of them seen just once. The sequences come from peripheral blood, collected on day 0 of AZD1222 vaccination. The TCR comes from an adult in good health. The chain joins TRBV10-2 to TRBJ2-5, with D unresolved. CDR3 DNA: TGCGCCAGCCGGCGGACGGTCCAAGAGACCCAGTACTTC. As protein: CASRRTVQETQYF.